The 32 T cell receptor beta chains below all came from one sample that was sequenced in a study of identical twins. TCRdb recomputed calls from the 5' RACE reads with MiXCR, one row per CDR3 protein. This table has some 730,000 distinct CDR3 sequences, roughly 18% appearing once. This sample also appeared in a second study, on T cells expressing NK-cell markers.

Source material: PBMCs. The origin of the receptors is a woman aged 18-29 years in good health.

The gene calls are TRBV10-3 and TRBJ2-7; 9 bases are a match to TRBD1. V lost 4 bases and J lost 5; bases outside the gene matches: 6. CDR3 length: 14 amino acids. Germline V CDR1 and CDR2: ENHRY, SYGVKD. CDR3 sequence (DNA): TGTGCCATCAGTGGGCGACAGGGGGGCCACGAGCAGTACTTC. Its translation: CAISGRQGGHEQYF.

This clonotype showed up just a few times. The J gene is TRBJ2-7, the V gene TRBV9; D may be TRBD2 (6 bases). The CDR3 runs 18 residues. CDR1 SGDLS and CDR2 YYNGEE come from the germline V gene. V lost 0 bases and J lost 7, with 26 bases in between. CDR3 loop: CASSVDADQRATLREQYF. The CDR3 DNA is TGTGCCAGCAGCGTAGATGCCGATCAGCGGGCCACCCTAAGGGAGCAGTACTTC.

This clonotype was seen a handful of times. The chain combines TRBV2 with TRBJ1-2; 7 bases fit TRBD1. This CDR3 has 17 amino acids. V dropped 0 bases and J dropped 5; count of bases not matched to a gene: 12. Germline loops: CDR1 SNHLY, CDR2 FYNNEI. The CDR3 DNA reads TGTGCCAGCAGTGAAGCGCCGCAGGGGGTGTACCAATATGGCTACACCTTC. Translation gives CASSEAPQGVYQYGYTF.

The chain couples TRBV15 to TRBJ1-6, with D unresolved. CDR3 length: 14 amino acids. V gave up 0 bases and J gave up 6 bases, with 6 bases separating them. In germline, CDR1 is LNHNV, CDR2 YYDKDF (reference sequence). In DNA, the CDR3 is TGTGCCACCAGCAGAGAGGGTCTTAATTCACCCCTCCACTTT. The encoded protein is CATSREGLNSPLHF.

This clonotype showed up just once. DNA of the CDR3: TGTGCCACTCAGGGCGCGATGCTCTCTGGGGCCAACGTCCTGACTTTC. Translation gives CATQGAMLSGANVLTF. The chain combines TRBV7-9 with TRBJ2-6, with D tentatively TRBD1 (5 bases). Per the germline V gene, CDR1 is SEHNR and CDR2 is FQNEAQ (reference sequence). Trimming removed 10 bases from V and 0 bases from J, with 16 bases in between. This CDR3 has 16 residues.

This clonotype was seen only a few times. The chain couples TRBV19 to TRBJ2-7; weak D call: TRBD2 (6 bases). The germline V gene encodes CDR1 LNHDA and CDR2 SQIVND (reference sequence). V was cut by 5 bases and J by 6 bases, with 17 bases left in between. CDR3 size: 14 residues. For the CDR3, the DNA is TGTGCCAGTAGTCCCTCCGGGGGTCCTCTCGAGCAGTACTTC. It specifies CASSPSGGPLEQYF. The entire variable domain, with the rest obtained from reference TRBV19 and TRBJ2-7, is as follows: DGGITQSPKYLFRKEGQNVTLSCEQNLNHDAMYWYRQDPGQGLRLIYYSQIVNDFQKGDIAEGYSVSREKKESFPLTVTSAQKNPTAFYLCASSPSGGPLEQYFGPGTRLTVT.

This clonotype appeared a few times. The chain uses TRBV2 and TRBJ2-7; tentatively, D is TRBD1 or TRBD2 (5 bases each). Trimming pared 8 bases from V and 9 bases from J, leaving 20 bases between. Germline V gene data show CDR1 as SNHLY and CDR2 as FYNNEI. The CDR3 length is 13 residues. CDR3: CASGRDLRMGQYF. CDR3 coding DNA: TGTGCCAGCGGCCGGGACCTTCGAATGGGGCAGTACTTC. The variable domain in full, with the rest retrieved from reference TRBV2 and TRBJ2-7, is EPEVTQTPSHQVTQMGQEVILRCVPISNHLYFYWYRQILGQKVEFLVSFYNNEISEKSEIFDDQFSVERPDGSNFTLKIRSTKLEDSAMYFCASGRDLRMGQYFGPGTRLTVT.

The DNA of the CDR3 is TGTGCCAGCAGCTCCCATAGTCGGGAGTTGCACGGGGAGCTGTTTTTT. Its translation is CASSSHSRELHGELFF. V and J are TRBV7-2 and TRBJ2-2; a weak D match, TRBD2 (6 bases). Trimming removed 4 bases at V and 7 bases at J, with 19 bases between. Germline V CDR1 and CDR2: SGHTA, FQGNSA. The CDR3 extends over 16 amino acids.

This clonotype was observed a few times. The chain recombines TRBV6-6 with TRBJ2-1; D assignment may be TRBD1 or TRBD2 (6 bases each). The CDR3 is 13 residues long. Germline-derived CDR1 and CDR2 are MNHNY and SVGAGI (reference sequence). V gave up 10 bases and J gave up 10 bases, with 20 bases separating them. The chain's CDR3 is CATKWGADEEQFF. The CDR3 bases are TGTGCCACCAAGTGGGGGGCCGATGAGGAGCAGTTCTTC.

In this sample, this clonotype turned up a few times. The V call is TRBV20-1, the J call TRBJ2-1, with 11 bases lining up with TRBD2. This CDR3 contains 16 residues. The trim removed 4 bases at V and 4 bases at J, leaving 9 bases unmatched. Germline V lookup: CDR1 DFQATT, CDR2 SNEGSKA (reference sequence). The CDR3 DNA sequence: TGCAGTGCTATTCAGACTAGCGGGATTCCATACAATGAGCAGTTCTTC. Residues: CSAIQTSGIPYNEQFF.

DNA for the CDR3: TGCAGTGCTACGCGGGGGGGCGTGCAGTTCTTC. It encodes CSATRGGVQFF. This chain connects TRBV20-1 to TRBJ2-1, with 9 nucleotides matching TRBD2. The CDR3 is made up of 11 amino acids. Trimming removed 4 bases from V and 12 bases from J; junction bases left unmatched: 4. CDR1 is DFQATT and CDR2 is SNEGSKA in the germline V gene (reference sequence).

The rearrangement uses TRBV7-2 and TRBJ2-3; a possible D gene is TRBD1 (5 bases). Trimming pared 2 bases from V and 4 bases from J, leaving 10 bases between. The V gene's germline CDR1 is SGHTA and CDR2 FQGNSA. The CDR3 sequence is 14 residues long. The CDR3 coding sequence is TGTGCCAGCAGCTTACAGGGTGGTTCAGATACGCAGTATTTT. It is translated as CASSLQGGSDTQYF.

This clonotype showed up many times. The chain is built from TRBV5-1 and TRBJ2-1; the D call may be TRBD1 or TRBD2 (5 bases each). There are 15 residues in the CDR3. Germline loops: CDR1 SGHRS, CDR2 YFSETQ. V lost 8 bases, J lost 6 bases, and 21 bases lay in between. The CDR3 bases are TGCGCCAGTAGTCCCAGGGATCTGCGGGCCAATGAGCAGTTCTTC. This translates into CASSPRDLRANEQFF.

The chain couples TRBV29-1 to TRBJ1-2, with D uncertain. Deletions cut 4 bases from V and 7 bases from J, with 13 bases between. Germline CDR1 is SQVTM and CDR2 is ANQGSEA. The CDR3 runs to 12 residues. The CDR3 region has the DNA TGCAGCGTTGCAAACAGCGGTGGTGGCTACACCTTC. Protein sequence: CSVANSGGGYTF. Full variable domain (remainder filled in from reference TRBV29-1 and TRBJ1-2): SAVISQKPSRDICQRGTSLTIQCQVDSQVTMMFWYRQQPGQSLTLIATANQGSEATYESGFVIDKFPISRPNLTFSTLTVSNMSPEDSSIYLCSVANSGGGYTFGSGTRLTVV.

V gene TRBV19 combines with J gene TRBJ1-1, with D unresolved. Per germline, CDR1 LNHDA and CDR2 SQIVND (reference sequence). The V end was cut by 2 bases, the J end by 4 bases, with 8 bases between. The CDR3 covers 13 residues. The CDR3 nucleotides are TGTGCCAGTAGTATAAAAGGGAGCACTGAAGCTTTCTTT. Translating it yields CASSIKGSTEAFF.

The chain carries TRBV20-1 and TRBJ1-2, with D tentatively TRBD1 (5 bases). The CDR3 is made up of 13 amino acids. V gave up 3 bases and J gave up 4 bases, with 12 bases separating them. Germline V gene data show CDR1 as DFQATT and CDR2 as SNEGSKA (reference sequence). The CDR3: CSASGGAGYGYTF. In DNA, the CDR3 is TGCAGTGCTAGCGGAGGGGCTGGCTATGGCTACACCTTC.

The CDR3 nucleotides are TGTGCCAGCAGTTTAATCCTCGGAGAGGAGCTGTTTTTT. Amino acids: CASSLILGEELFF. The chain uses TRBV12-3 or TRBV12-4 and TRBJ2-2; no reliable D call. This CDR3 spans 13 amino acids. Trimming removed 2 bases at V and 10 bases at J, with 11 bases between.

This clonotype was seen more than once but under ten times. The chain combines TRBV6-1 with TRBJ2-5, with TRBD2 matching over 12 bases. Germline CDR1 reads MNHNS; CDR2 reads SASEGT. The V segment lost 7 bases and the J segment 5 bases; nucleotides outside the gene matches: 5. The CDR3 sequence is 14 residues long. CDR3 in DNA: TGTGCCAGCACCCCCGGGACTAGCGGGGAGACCCAGTACTTC. Translation: CASTPGTSGETQYF.

This clonotype turned up a few times. The chain is built from TRBV20-1 and TRBJ2-1; TRBD2 matches at 10 bases. J was trimmed by 9 bases and V by 6 bases; bases with no gene match: 8. Germline V gene sequence: CDR1 DFQATT, CDR2 SNEGSKA (reference sequence). The CDR3 length is 13 residues. DNA for the CDR3: TGCAGTGCAAGCGGGAGGGCCGGAGGTGAGCAGTTCTTC. As protein: CSASGRAGGEQFF.

Many counts were recorded for this clonotype. The V and J genes are TRBV7-9 and TRBJ2-5; 12 positions match TRBD2. The CDR3 is made up of 15 amino acids. The trim removed 3 bases at V and 1 base at J, leaving 0 bases unmatched. The V gene's germline CDR1 is SEHNR and CDR2 FQNEAQ (reference sequence). The CDR3 protein is CASSLGLAGQETQYF. The CDR3 DNA reads TGTGCCAGCAGCTTGGGACTAGCGGGCCAAGAGACCCAGTACTTC.

The V and J genes are TRBV7-9 and TRBJ2-1; 8 positions agree with TRBD2. This CDR3 is 16 amino acids long. With 5 bases clipped from V and 5 bases from J, the junction kept 11 bases outside the gene matches. The germline gives CDR1 SEHNR, CDR2 FQNEAQ (reference sequence). The CDR3 spells CASSKKVGGGNNEQFF. For the CDR3, the DNA is TGTGCCAGCAGCAAAAAGGTTGGCGGGGGGAACAATGAGCAGTTCTTC.

This clonotype was counted only a few times. The CDR3 DNA reads as TGCAGTGCTAGAGCGGCAAGTAATTCACCCCTCCACTTT. It yields the protein CSARAASNSPLHF. The chain joins TRBV20-1 to TRBJ1-6; D unresolved. Trimming left V 1 base short and J 6 bases short, with 7 bases between. CDR3 size: 13 residues. Germline CDR1 and CDR2: DFQATT and SNEGSKA (reference sequence).

The chain uses TRBV5-1 and TRBJ2-7, with D possibly TRBD1 on 6 matching bases. The CDR3 spans 16 residues. Trimming stripped 0 bases from V and 3 bases from J, with 16 bases between. The germline V gene has CDR1 SGHRS and CDR2 YFSETQ. CDR3 nucleotides: TGCGCCAGCAGCTTGGTCGGTACAGGGCCTCTCTACGAGCAGTACTTC. It encodes CASSLVGTGPLYEQYF.

The sample holds a few counts of this clonotype. V gene TRBV20-1 combines with J gene TRBJ1-1; the D gene is possibly TRBD1 (5 bases). V lost 5 bases and J lost 3, with 13 bases in between. This CDR3 contains 13 residues. The V gene's germline CDR1 is DFQATT and CDR2 SNEGSKA (reference sequence). The CDR3 loop reads CSASQGLDTEAFF. CDR3 nucleotides: TGCAGTGCTTCTCAGGGTCTGGACACTGAAGCTTTCTTT.

In this sample, this clonotype turned up a few times. The V gene is TRBV29-1, the J gene TRBJ2-4; 11 nucleotides match TRBD2. The germline V gene has CDR1 SQVTM and CDR2 ANQGSEA. The CDR3 is 14 residues long. Losses at the gene ends were 6 bases for V and 9 bases for J; bases not matched to a gene: 10. CDR3 sequence reads: CSVTTSGGRGIQYF. Written as DNA, the CDR3 is TGCAGCGTCACAACTAGCGGGGGCCGGGGCATTCAGTACTTC.

V and J are TRBV29-1 and TRBJ2-1; D remains unclear. CDR1 and CDR2 (germline): SQVTM, ANQGSEA. Trimming removed 4 bases at V and 6 bases at J, with 13 bases between. This CDR3 has 13 amino acids. The CDR3 sequence: CSVGDGPSNEQFF. CDR3 nucleotides: TGCAGCGTTGGGGATGGGCCGTCCAATGAGCAGTTCTTC.

In this sample, this clonotype turned up a few times. The chain joins TRBV25-1 to TRBJ1-2; TRBD1 aligns across 9 bases. Germline V lookup: CDR1 MGHDK, CDR2 SYGVNS. The trim removed 5 bases at V and 8 bases at J, leaving 9 bases unmatched. This CDR3 spans 14 amino acids. The CDR3, as DNA: TGTGCCAGCAGTTTCCCGACAGGGGGAGGAGGCTACACCTTC. Its translation is CASSFPTGGGGYTF.

This clonotype was found many times. V usage is TRBV5-4 and J usage is TRBJ2-3; a weak D match, TRBD2 (7 bases). CDR3 length equals 16 residues. CDR1 SGHNT and CDR2 YYREEE come from the germline V gene (reference sequence). Trimming removed 1 base from V and 0 bases from J, with 12 bases in between. The CDR3 nucleotides are TGTGCCAGCAGCTTGTCGGGGGGCAGAAGCACAGATACGCAGTATTTT. It codes for CASSLSGGRSTDTQYF.

This clonotype turned up a few times. The gene calls are TRBV5-6 and TRBJ2-5; 7 positions agree with TRBD1. CDR3 length: 14 amino acids. Germline V gives CDR1 SGHDT, CDR2 YYEEEE. V lost 2 bases to trimming and J lost 7 bases; unmatched junction nucleotides: 8. The CDR3 nucleotides are TGTGCCAGCAGCTTAGGACAGGCAATGCTGACCCAGTACTTC. Translation: CASSLGQAMLTQYF.

The table lists this clonotype with a few counts. This chain connects TRBV20-1 to TRBJ2-3; D remains unclear. Germline V gene lookup returns CDR1 DFQATT and CDR2 SNEGSKA (reference sequence). V dropped 0 bases and J dropped 0 bases, with 10 bases sitting between them. There are 15 residues in the CDR3. The CDR3 DNA sequence: TGCAGTGCTAGAGATCATCGACGAAGCACAGATACGCAGTATTTT. This gives the protein CSARDHRRSTDTQYF.

The V call is TRBV7-8, the J call TRBJ2-1; D may be TRBD1 (5 bases). V lost 6 bases to trimming and J lost 5 bases, with 17 bases between them. From germline, CDR1 is SGHVS and CDR2 FQNEAQ. CDR3 length: 15 amino acids. This CDR3 reads CASSKGEYAHNEQFF. DNA for the CDR3: TGTGCCAGCAGTAAAGGGGAATATGCCCACAATGAGCAGTTCTTC. Drawing the rest from reference TRBV7-8 and TRBJ2-1, the complete variable domain is GAGVSQSPRYKVAKRGQDVALRCDPISGHVSLFWYQQALGQGPEFLTYFQNEAQLDKSGLPSDRFFAERPEGSVSTLKIQRTQQEDSAVYLCASSKGEYAHNEQFFGPGTRLTVL.

This clonotype was seen a few times. The CDR3 bases are TGTGCCAGCAGTTTCGGGTGGCGCGGGACGGTCACAGATACGCAGTATTTT. Encoded protein: CASSFGWRGTVTDTQYF. The J gene is TRBJ2-3, the V gene TRBV12-3 or TRBV12-4; D is perhaps TRBD2 (6 bases). V was cut by 3 bases and J by 2 bases, with 18 bases left in between. CDR3 length: 17 amino acids.